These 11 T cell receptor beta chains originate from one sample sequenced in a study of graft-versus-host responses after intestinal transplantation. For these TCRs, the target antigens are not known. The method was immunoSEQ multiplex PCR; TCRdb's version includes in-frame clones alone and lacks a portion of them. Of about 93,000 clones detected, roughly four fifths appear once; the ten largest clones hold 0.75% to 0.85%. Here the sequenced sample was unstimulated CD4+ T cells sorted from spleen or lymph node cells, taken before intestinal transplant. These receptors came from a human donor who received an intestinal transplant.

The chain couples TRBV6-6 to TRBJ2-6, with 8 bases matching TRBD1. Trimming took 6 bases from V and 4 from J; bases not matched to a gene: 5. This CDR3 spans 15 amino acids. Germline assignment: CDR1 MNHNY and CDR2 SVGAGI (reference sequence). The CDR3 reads CASSQGAPGANVLTF. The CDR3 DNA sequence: TGTGCCAGCAGCCAGGGGGCGCCCGGGGCCAACGTCCTGACTTTC.

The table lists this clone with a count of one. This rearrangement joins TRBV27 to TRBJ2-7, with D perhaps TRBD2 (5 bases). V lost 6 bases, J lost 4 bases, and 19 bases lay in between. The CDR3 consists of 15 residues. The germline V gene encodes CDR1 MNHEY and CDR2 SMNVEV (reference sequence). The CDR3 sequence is CASRERPRRSYEQYF. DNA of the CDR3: TGTGCCAGCAGGGAGAGACCCAGGAGGTCATACGAGCAGTACTTC.

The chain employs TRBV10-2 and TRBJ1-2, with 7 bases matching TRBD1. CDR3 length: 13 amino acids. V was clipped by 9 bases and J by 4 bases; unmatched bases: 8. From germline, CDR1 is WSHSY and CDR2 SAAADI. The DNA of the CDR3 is TGCGCCAGTCTAGACAGGGTGGGCTATGGCTACACCTTC. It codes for CASLDRVGYGYTF.

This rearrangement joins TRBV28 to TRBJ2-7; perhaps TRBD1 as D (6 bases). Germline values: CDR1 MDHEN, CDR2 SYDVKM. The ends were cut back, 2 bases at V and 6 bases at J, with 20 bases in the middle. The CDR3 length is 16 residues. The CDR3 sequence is CASSLGRSRGITEQYF. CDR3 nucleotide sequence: TGTGCCAGCAGTTTAGGGAGAAGCAGGGGCATTACCGAGCAGTACTTC.

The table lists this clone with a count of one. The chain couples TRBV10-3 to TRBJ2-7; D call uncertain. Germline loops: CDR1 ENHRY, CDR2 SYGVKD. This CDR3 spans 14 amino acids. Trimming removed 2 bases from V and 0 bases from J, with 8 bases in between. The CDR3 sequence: CAISERVSSYEQYF. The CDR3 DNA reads TGTGCCATCAGTGAGCGAGTGAGCTCCTACGAGCAGTACTTC.

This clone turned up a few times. The CDR3 protein is CASSLDVGPGNTIYF. The CDR3, as DNA: TGTGCCAGCAGCTTGGATGTGGGCCCTGGAAACACCATATATTTT. The V gene is TRBV5-6, the J gene TRBJ1-3; D call uncertain. Per germline, CDR1 SGHDT and CDR2 YYEEEE. The V and J ends lost 0 bases and 2 bases respectively, with 9 bases between them. The CDR3 runs 15 residues.

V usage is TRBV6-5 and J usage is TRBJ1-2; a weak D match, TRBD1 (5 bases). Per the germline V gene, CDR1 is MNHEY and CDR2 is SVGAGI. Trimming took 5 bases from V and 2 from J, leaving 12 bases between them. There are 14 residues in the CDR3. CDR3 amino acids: CASSGKTDNYGYTF. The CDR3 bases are TGTGCCAGCAGTGGAAAGACAGACAACTATGGCTACACCTTC.

CDR3 bases: TGTGCCAGCAGCTTACCCCCGGGACTAGCGCCAGATACGCAGTATTTT. Protein: CASSLPPGLAPDTQYF. This chain uses TRBV7-8 with TRBJ2-3, with 10 positions matching TRBD2. J was trimmed by 4 bases and V by 2 bases; bases with no gene match: 6. Germline CDR1 reads SGHVS; CDR2 reads FQNEAQ. The CDR3 has 16 residues.

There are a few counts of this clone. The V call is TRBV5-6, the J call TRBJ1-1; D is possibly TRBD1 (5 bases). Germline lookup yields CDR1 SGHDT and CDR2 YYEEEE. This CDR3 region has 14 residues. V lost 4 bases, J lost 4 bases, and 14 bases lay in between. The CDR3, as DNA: TGTGCCAGCAGCCCGGGAGCGGGGGGCACTGAAGCTTTCTTT. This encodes CASSPGAGGTEAFF.

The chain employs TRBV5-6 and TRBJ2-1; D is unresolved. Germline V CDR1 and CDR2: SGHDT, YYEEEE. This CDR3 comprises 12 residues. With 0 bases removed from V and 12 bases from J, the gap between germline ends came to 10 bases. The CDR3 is CASSLGGLWQFF. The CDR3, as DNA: TGTGCCAGCAGCTTGGGAGGTTTATGGCAGTTCTTC. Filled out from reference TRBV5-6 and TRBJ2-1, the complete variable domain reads DAGVTQSPTHLIKTRGQQVTLRCSPKSGHDTVSWYQQALGQGPQFIFQYYEEEERQRGNFPDRFSGHQFPNYSSELNVNALLLGDSALYLCASSLGGLWQFFGPGTRLTVL.

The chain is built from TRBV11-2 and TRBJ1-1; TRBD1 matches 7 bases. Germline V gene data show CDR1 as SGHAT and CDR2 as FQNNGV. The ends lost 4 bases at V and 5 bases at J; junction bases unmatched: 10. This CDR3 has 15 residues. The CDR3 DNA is TGTGCCAGCAGCTCCCGGTGGAGGGGGCATACTGAAGCTTTCTTT. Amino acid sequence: CASSSRWRGHTEAFF.